This TCR beta chain was sequenced during a study of blood T cell repertoires in COVID-19. At the level of the study: T cells, B-cell-depleted T cells, or PBMCs provided the cDNA or gDNA that served as material.

The CDR3 is 13 residues long. The trim removed 6 bases at V and 5 bases at J, leaving 2 bases unmatched. Germline CDR1 is ENHRY and CDR2 is SYGVKD. Original handling: By means of reference gene primer amplification, nucleated cell counts were estimated. Sequenced by immunoSEQ multiplex PCR; TCRdb stores in-frame clones only, minus some. V, J and clone size reflect that table, while D and trimming were determined from the DNA. In the table there are fewer than 40,000 clones, about 91% of which are singletons. In this sample, this clone turned up a few times. The material sequenced was peripheral blood. The chain combines TRBV10-3 with TRBJ1-5; TRBD1 agrees at 9 bases. The TCR comes from a woman in her sixties or seventies with active COVID-19. The CDR3 DNA sequence: TGTGCCATCAGCCGGGACAGGGATCAGCCCCAGCATTTT. Translation: CAISRDRDQPQHF.